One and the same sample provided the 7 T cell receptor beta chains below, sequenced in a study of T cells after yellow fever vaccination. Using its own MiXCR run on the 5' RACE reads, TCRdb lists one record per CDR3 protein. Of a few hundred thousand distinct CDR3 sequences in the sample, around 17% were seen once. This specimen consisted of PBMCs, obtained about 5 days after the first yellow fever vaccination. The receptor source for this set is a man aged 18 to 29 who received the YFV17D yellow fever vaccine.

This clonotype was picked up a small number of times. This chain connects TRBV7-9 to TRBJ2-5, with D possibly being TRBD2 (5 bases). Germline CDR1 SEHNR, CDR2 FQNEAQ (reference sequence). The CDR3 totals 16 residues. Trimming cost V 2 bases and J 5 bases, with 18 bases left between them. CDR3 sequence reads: CASSLMRSGRGETQYF. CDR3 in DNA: TGTGCCAGCAGCTTAATGAGAAGCGGACGAGGGGAGACCCAGTACTTC.

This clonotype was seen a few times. The CDR3: CSVEGLGYPGSTDTQYF. The CDR3 DNA follows: TGCAGCGTTGAAGGTCTGGGTTACCCTGGGAGCACAGATACGCAGTATTTT. The V call is TRBV29-1, the J call TRBJ2-3; D not certain. The V end lost 1 base, the J end lost 0 bases, and 17 bases lay between the germline ends. The CDR3 covers 17 residues. Germline V CDR1 and CDR2: SQVTM, ANQGSEA.

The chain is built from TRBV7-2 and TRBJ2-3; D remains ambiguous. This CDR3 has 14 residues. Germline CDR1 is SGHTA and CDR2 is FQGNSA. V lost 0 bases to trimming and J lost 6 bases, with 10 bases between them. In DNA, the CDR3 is TGTGCCAGCAGCTTAGCGCTCCTGCGCGATACGCAGTATTTT. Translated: CASSLALLRDTQYF. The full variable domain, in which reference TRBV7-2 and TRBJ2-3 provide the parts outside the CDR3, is GAGVSQSPSNKVTEKGKDVELRCDPISGHTALYWYRQSLGQGLEFLIYFQGNSAPDKSGLPSDRFSAERTGGSVSTLTIQRTQQEDSAVYLCASSLALLRDTQYFGPGTRLTVL.

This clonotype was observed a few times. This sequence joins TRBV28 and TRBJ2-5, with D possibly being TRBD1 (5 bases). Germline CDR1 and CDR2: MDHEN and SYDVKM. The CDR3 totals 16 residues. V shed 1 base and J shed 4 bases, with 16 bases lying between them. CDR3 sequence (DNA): TGTGCCAGCAGTTTATCCAGGGTATTACCTGCAGAGACCCAGTACTTC. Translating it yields CASSLSRVLPAETQYF.

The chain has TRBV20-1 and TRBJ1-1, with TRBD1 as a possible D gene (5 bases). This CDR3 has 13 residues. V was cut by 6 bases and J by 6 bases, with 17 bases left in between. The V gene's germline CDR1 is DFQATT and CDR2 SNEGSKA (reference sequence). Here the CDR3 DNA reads TGCAGTGCCCGGGACGGCGAAGGGGCTGAAGCTTTCTTT. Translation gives CSARDGEGAEAFF.

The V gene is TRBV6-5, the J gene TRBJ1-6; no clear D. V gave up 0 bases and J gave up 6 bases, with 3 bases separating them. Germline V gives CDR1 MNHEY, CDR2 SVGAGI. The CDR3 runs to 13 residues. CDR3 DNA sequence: TGTGCCAGCAGTTACTCCGGTAATTCACCCCTCCACTTT. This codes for CASSYSGNSPLHF.

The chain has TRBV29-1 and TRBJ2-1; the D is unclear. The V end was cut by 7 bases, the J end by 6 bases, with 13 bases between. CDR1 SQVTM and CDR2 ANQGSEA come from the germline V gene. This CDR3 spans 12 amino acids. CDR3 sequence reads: CSGENPPNEQFF. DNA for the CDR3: TGCAGCGGAGAAAACCCTCCCAATGAGCAGTTCTTC.